One and the same sample provided the 8 T cell receptor beta chains below, sequenced in a study of T cells after yellow fever vaccination. One entry per CDR3 protein results from TCRdb running MiXCR on the 5' RACE reads. The profile covers about 500,000 distinct CDR3 sequences, with around a sixth appearing a single time and roughly 17% taken by the ten largest. The source material was PBMCs, sampled 5 days after the first yellow fever vaccination. The receptors come from a young man who received the YFV17D yellow fever vaccine.

The rearrangement links TRBV5-1 to TRBJ2-4; D may be TRBD2 (6 bases). The CDR3 is 13 amino acids. V was shortened by 2 bases and J by 7 bases, with 10 bases between the two germline ends. Germline CDR1 is SGHRS and CDR2 is YFSETQ. The CDR3 bases are TGCGCCAGCAGCTTAGGAGGGCGGAACATTCAGTACTTC. Translated, it gives CASSLGGRNIQYF.

CDR3 sequence: CASSLQGVPNQPQHF. Here the CDR3 DNA reads TGTGCCAGCAGTTTACAGGGAGTCCCCAATCAGCCCCAGCATTTT. This sequence joins TRBV27 and TRBJ1-5; TRBD1 is a possible D gene (5 bases). The CDR3 length is 15 residues. V was shortened by 2 bases and J by 3 bases, with 11 bases between the two germline ends. Germline V lookup: CDR1 MNHEY, CDR2 SMNVEV (reference sequence).

The V gene is TRBV19, the J gene TRBJ1-2, with a possible D match to TRBD1 (6 bases). CDR3 size: 13 residues. CDR1 and CDR2 (germline): LNHDA, SQIVND (reference sequence). Trimming took off 5 bases at V and 4 bases at J, with 11 bases between the two ends. The DNA of the CDR3 is TGTGCCAGTAGTCGGGGGCTTAGCTATGGCTACACCTTC. It codes for CASSRGLSYGYTF.

The V call is TRBV28, the J call TRBJ2-5; D is perhaps TRBD1 or TRBD2 (6 bases each). CDR1 and CDR2 from the germline V gene are MDHEN and SYDVKM. The CDR3 contains 14 residues. The germline V and J ends were trimmed by 7 bases and 5 bases, with 17 bases remaining between them. The CDR3 loop is CASNLPGAGETQYF. The CDR3 DNA follows: TGTGCCAGCAACCTGCCGGGGGCCGGGGAGACCCAGTACTTC.

CDR3 region: CASSRDRGPPSPYEQYF. CDR3 nucleotide sequence: TGTGCCAGCAGCCGGGACAGGGGGCCCCCGTCCCCCTACGAGCAGTACTTC. The V gene is TRBV7-9, the J gene TRBJ2-7, with 12 nucleotides matching TRBD1. The CDR3 has 17 residues. Germline CDR1 is SEHNR and CDR2 is FQNEAQ (reference sequence). Germline trimming cut 5 bases from V and 2 bases from J; bases unmatched to any gene: 10.

The chain joins TRBV4-2 to TRBJ2-4; D unresolved. The germline V gene has CDR1 LGHNA and CDR2 YNFKEQ. The CDR3 contains 13 residues. V was trimmed by 1 base and J by 13 bases, leaving 14 bases between them. CDR3 sequence reads: CASSQGLENSQYF. As DNA, the CDR3 is TGTGCCAGCAGCCAAGGGTTAGAAAATTCCCAGTACTTC.

The chain uses TRBV20-1 and TRBJ2-1, with 8 positions matching TRBD2. Germline CDR1 reads DFQATT; CDR2 reads SNEGSKA (reference sequence). The V and J ends lost 5 bases and 4 bases, in that order; junction bases with no gene match: 10. The length of the CDR3 is 15 residues. In nucleotides, the CDR3 is TGCAGTGCTGCCACTAGCGGAGGGGATTACAATGAGCAGTTCTTC. It yields the protein CSAATSGGDYNEQFF.

This clonotype turned up a few times. DNA of the CDR3: TGTGCTATCGGTGACACCTTCTATGGCTACACCTTC. This gives the protein CAIGDTFYGYTF. The V and J genes are TRBV7-9 and TRBJ1-2, with D hard to call. CDR3 length equals 12 residues. CDR1 is SEHNR and CDR2 is FQNEAQ in the germline V gene (reference sequence).